This passage covers 18 T cell receptor beta chains from one sample sequenced in a study of cytomegalovirus exposure and HLA in healthy donors. Primers included in the PCR were 60 Vbeta and 13 Jbeta primers. Libraries were prepared by immunoSEQ multiplex PCR; TCRdb keeps only in-frame clonotypes and omits some of them. The data contain about 120,000 clones, about four fifths of them singletons. The sequenced sample consisted of PBMCs. These receptors were taken from a woman aged 18-29 years in good health and CMV-seronegative.

The J gene is TRBJ2-7, the V gene TRBV30; TRBD2 aligns across 8 bases. This CDR3 region has 14 residues. Trimming took 7 bases from V and 4 from J; bases not matched to a gene: 12. CDR1 is GTSNPN, CDR2 SVGIG, per germline (reference sequence). CDR3 in amino acids: CAFTIGTSTYEQYF. The CDR3 DNA reads as TGTGCCTTCACAATCGGGACTAGTACTTACGAGCAGTACTTC.

This chain uses TRBV7-9 with TRBJ2-1; 10 bases agree with TRBD1. After removal of 4 bases from V and 0 bases from J, the junction contained 0 bases not matched to a gene. CDR1 is SEHNR and CDR2 is FQNEAQ in the germline V gene (reference sequence). This CDR3 is 15 amino acids long. The CDR3 protein is CASSWTGGSYNEQFF. CDR3 in DNA: TGTGCCAGCAGCTGGACAGGGGGCTCCTACAATGAGCAGTTCTTC.

The rearrangement uses TRBV2 and TRBJ2-2; D possibly corresponds to TRBD2 (6 bases). Germline values: CDR1 SNHLY, CDR2 FYNNEI. This CDR3 has 14 amino acids. The V end was cut by 7 bases, the J end by 13 bases, with 22 bases between. CDR3 region: CASTPGGRESLLFF. CDR3 nucleotide sequence: TGTGCCAGCACTCCAGGAGGGCGGGAATCTTTGCTGTTTTTT.

This clone has a single count. This chain links TRBV7-9 with TRBJ1-5; no clear D. V lost 4 bases and J 8 bases, leaving 15 bases between the germline ends. The CDR3 is made up of 14 amino acids. The germline V gene has CDR1 SEHNR and CDR2 FQNEAQ (reference sequence). CDR3 bases: TGTGCCAGCAGCTCCCAGTTCCAGGTAGAGCCCCAGCATTTT. The encoded protein is CASSSQFQVEPQHF.

As regards this clone: Within the sample, other DNA sequences also encode this same CDR3. The chain recombines TRBV6-5 with TRBJ2-7, with D possibly TRBD2 on 6 matching bases. Germline V gene data show CDR1 as MNHEY and CDR2 as SVGAGI. V lost 0 bases and J lost 2, with 8 bases in between. CDR3 length: 14 residues. Written as DNA, the CDR3 is TGTGCCAGCAGTTACTCGGGGGGACCCTACGAGCAGTACTTC. Translated, it gives CASSYSGGPYEQYF.

The chain links TRBV9 to TRBJ1-1; tentatively, D is TRBD1 (6 bases). Germline-derived CDR1 and CDR2 are SGDLS and YYNGEE. The length of the CDR3 is 14 residues. The V end lost 2 bases, the J end lost 5 bases, and 13 bases lay between the germline ends. CDR3 sequence (DNA): TGTGCCAGCAGCGTTACAGGGCTATCGACTGAAGCTTTCTTT. This codes for CASSVTGLSTEAFF.

This chain links TRBV10-1 with TRBJ2-7; 8 bases are shared with TRBD1. The germline CDR1 and CDR2 sequences are WNHNN and SYGVQD (reference sequence). The CDR3 is made up of 14 amino acids. J gave up 6 bases and V 1 base, and 5 bases lay outside the gene matches. The CDR3 DNA reads as TGCGCCAGCAGTGAGTTCACAGGGGGTGGCGAGCAGTACTTC. This translates into CASSEFTGGGEQYF.

This chain connects TRBV15 to TRBJ2-7; D uncertain. Germline assignment: CDR1 LNHNV and CDR2 YYDKDF (reference sequence). CDR3 size: 12 residues. Trimming cost V 5 bases and J 5 bases, with 10 bases left between them. CDR3 amino acids: CATSSFEDEQYF. The CDR3 DNA is TGTGCCACCAGCTCTTTTGAGGACGAGCAGTACTTC.

This rearrangement joins TRBV19 to TRBJ1-6; D is unclear. The V and J ends lost 5 bases and 0 bases respectively, with 11 bases between them. Germline loops: CDR1 LNHDA, CDR2 SQIVND (reference sequence). The CDR3 contains 16 residues. CDR3 DNA sequence: TGTGCCAGTAGTCCGGGGTCTCGCTCCTATAATTCACCCCTCCACTTT. It yields the protein CASSPGSRSYNSPLHF.

The chain carries TRBV5-1 and TRBJ1-2; TRBD1 is a possible D gene (6 bases). The CDR3 extends over 13 amino acids. Trimming removed 4 bases from V and 5 bases from J, with 12 bases in between. In germline, CDR1 is SGHRS, CDR2 YFSETQ. The chain's CDR3 is CASSRGAGYGYTF. The CDR3 DNA is TGCGCCAGCAGCCGGGGGGCGGGGTATGGCTACACCTTC.

This CDR3 reads CASSETGGNTEAFF. The CDR3 region has the DNA TGTGCCAGCAGCGAGACAGGGGGGAACACTGAAGCTTTCTTT. The chain uses TRBV9 and TRBJ1-1, with 9 nucleotides matching TRBD1. This CDR3 is 14 amino acids long. The germline V gene encodes CDR1 SGDLS and CDR2 YYNGEE. Germline trimming cut 3 bases from V and 1 base from J; bases unmatched to any gene: 1.

V is TRBV14 and J is TRBJ2-3, with 8 bases matching TRBD1. Germline V gene sequence: CDR1 SGHDN, CDR2 FVKESK. The CDR3 totals 16 residues. J gave up 5 bases and V 11 bases, and 18 bases lay outside the gene matches. CDR3 in DNA: TGTGCCTCGCAGCCAAGCTATGGGACAGGCGAAGATACGCAGTATTTT. It yields the protein CASQPSYGTGEDTQYF. The full variable domain, rest sourced from reference TRBV14 and TRBJ2-3, is EAGVTQFPSHSVIEKGQTVTLRCDPISGHDNLYWYRRVMGKEIKFLLHFVKESKQDESGMPNNRFLAERTGGTYSTLKVQPAELEDSGVYFCASQPSYGTGEDTQYFGPGTRLTVL.

This clone was seen a handful of times. CDR3 sequence reads: CASNVGQGSYTF. In DNA form, the CDR3 reads TGTGCCAGCAACGTCGGCCAGGGGAGCTACACCTTC. This rearrangement joins TRBV28 to TRBJ1-2; TRBD1 is a possible D gene (6 bases). The CDR3 contains 12 residues. Between the trimmed V and J ends, which lost 7 bases and 9 bases, there was a span of 15 bases. Germline loops: CDR1 MDHEN, CDR2 SYDVKM.

This clone was picked up a small number of times. The J gene is TRBJ2-7, the V gene TRBV9, with 7 bases matching TRBD1. The CDR3 has 13 residues. The V gene end was trimmed by 3 bases and the J gene end by 4 bases; junction bases not matched to a gene: 4. Germline V gene data show CDR1 as SGDLS and CDR2 as YYNGEE. The CDR3 spells CASSERTGYEQYF. The CDR3 region has the DNA TGTGCCAGCAGCGAACGGACAGGTTACGAGCAGTACTTC.

This chain uses TRBV10-3 with TRBJ2-7, with 12 bases lining up with TRBD2. The V segment lost 6 bases and the J segment 2 bases; nucleotides outside the gene matches: 5. This CDR3 is built from 15 residues. Germline values: CDR1 ENHRY, CDR2 SYGVKD. This chain's CDR3 is CAIRGLAGGPYEQYF. CDR3 DNA: TGTGCCATCAGAGGTCTAGCGGGGGGGCCCTACGAGCAGTACTTC.

The V call is TRBV6-6, the J call TRBJ1-1, with D tentatively TRBD1 (6 bases). The germline V gene encodes CDR1 MNHNY and CDR2 SVGAGI (reference sequence). The CDR3 runs to 13 residues. Deletions cut 4 bases from V and 1 base from J, with 7 bases between. The CDR3 reads CASSSQGNTEAFF. As DNA, the CDR3 is TGTGCCAGCAGTTCACAGGGGAACACTGAAGCTTTCTTT.

This clone has a handful of counts. V and J are TRBV6-5 and TRBJ2-7; TRBD1 might be the D (5 bases). The CDR3 loop spans 13 amino acids. Germline CDR1 and CDR2: MNHEY and SVGAGI. V was clipped by 6 bases and J by 2 bases, with 11 bases between them. The CDR3: CASRRQGPYEQYF. The CDR3 nucleotides are TGTGCCAGCAGACGGCAGGGCCCCTACGAGCAGTACTTC.

The chain carries TRBV27 and TRBJ2-1; TRBD2 aligns across 7 bases. V trimming: 7 bases; J trimming: 6 bases; junction bases outside the gene matches: 12. The CDR3 has 15 amino acids. Germline loops: CDR1 MNHEY, CDR2 SMNVEV (reference sequence). The CDR3 region has the DNA TGTGCCAGCACCTTCGGCGCGGGGGTCGTCAATGAGCAGTTCTTC. It specifies CASTFGAGVVNEQFF.